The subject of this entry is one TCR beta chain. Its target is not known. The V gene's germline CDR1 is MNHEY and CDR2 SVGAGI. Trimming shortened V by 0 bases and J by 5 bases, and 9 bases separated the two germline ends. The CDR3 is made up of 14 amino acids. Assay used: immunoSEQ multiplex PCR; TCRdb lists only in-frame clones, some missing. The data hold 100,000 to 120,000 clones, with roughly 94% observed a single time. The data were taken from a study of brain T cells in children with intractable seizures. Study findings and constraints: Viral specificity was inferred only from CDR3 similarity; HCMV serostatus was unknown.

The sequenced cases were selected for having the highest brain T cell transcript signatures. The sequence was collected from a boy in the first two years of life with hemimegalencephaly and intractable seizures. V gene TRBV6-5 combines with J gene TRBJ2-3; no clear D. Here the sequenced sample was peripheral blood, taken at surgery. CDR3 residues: CASSYSWGLDTQYF. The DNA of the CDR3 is TGTGCCAGCAGTTACTCGTGGGGTCTAGATACGCAGTATTTT.